This TCR beta chain was found in a study of blood T cell repertoires in COVID-19. Some clones are missing from TCRdb's copy, which holds only in-frame ones; the method was immunoSEQ multiplex PCR. This table holds 200,000 or so clones, roughly 80% found once. Cohorts were determined from participant-reported clinical history. The CDR3 sequence is 13 residues long. V lost 1 base to trimming and J lost 2 bases, with 5 bases between them. Looked up from germline, CDR1 is SGHNT and CDR2 is YENEEA. Sample: PBMCs or T cells enriched from blood (not recorded which). The chain links TRBV11-3 to TRBJ2-5; D is uncertain. This sequence was found in a man aged 35-49 years who had recovered from COVID-19. In DNA, the CDR3 is TGTGCCAGCAGCTTAGCCTCGCAAGAGACCCAGTACTTC. The encoded protein is CASSLASQETQYF.